This TCR beta chain was identified during a study of T cells after posttransplantation cyclophosphamide. This clone was counted ten times or more. Its antigen is currently unknown. The V end was cut by 5 bases, the J end by 0 bases, with 13 bases between. From germline, CDR1 is PRHDT and CDR2 FYEKMQ (reference sequence). The CDR3 spans 15 residues. Data came from immunoSEQ multiplex PCR; TCRdb stores just in-frame clones and leaves some out. Observed in the sample are 12,000 or so clones, none of them singletons. Treatment was busulfan-fludarabine conditioning, a marrow graft, and cyclophosphamide on days +3 and +4. Overall study findings and caveats: Recipient CMV seropositivity and CMV reactivation strongly tracked TRB clonality. Skin or GI-infiltrating T cells shared few TRB sequences with blood. Donor-recipient repertoire similarity was low at 1-2 months, rising over year one.

This chain joins TRBV13 and TRBJ1-1, with a possible D match to TRBD1 (5 bases). The sequences come from PBMCs, collected after allogeneic stem cell transplant with posttransplant cyclophosphamide. The clonotype comes from a female patient aged 40-50 years who received an allogeneic stem cell transplant from a related donor, was CMV-positive, and had acute GVHD only. Some T cells may have come from the graft donor. CDR3 in amino acids: CASSQIRQLNTEAFF. The CDR3 DNA follows: TGTGCCAGCAGCCAAATACGACAGTTGAACACTGAAGCTTTCTTT.